The 26 T cell receptor beta chains listed next were all sequenced from one sample in a study of blood T cell repertoires in COVID-19. Data came from immunoSEQ multiplex PCR; TCRdb stores just in-frame clones and leaves some out. The sample lists 450,000 to 600,000 clones, about 90% occurring once. The material sequenced was PBMCs or T cells enriched from blood (not recorded which). The origin of the receptors is a woman under 30 who had recovered from COVID-19.

This clone was detected only once. This chain joins TRBV7-6 and TRBJ2-7; possibly TRBD1 for D (6 bases). Germline V gene sequence: CDR1 SGHVS, CDR2 FNYEAQ. The V gene lost 5 bases and the J gene lost 3 bases, with 11 bases spanning the gap. The length of the CDR3 is 13 residues. The CDR3 nucleotides are TGTGCCAGCAGCCGGGACATTAGCTACGAGCAGTACTTC. It encodes CASSRDISYEQYF.

This chain joins TRBV3-1 (or the pseudogene TRBV3-2) and TRBJ2-1, with 7 nucleotides matching TRBD1. The CDR3 extends over 15 amino acids. Trimming removed 1 base from V and 10 bases from J; junction bases left unmatched: 10. Germline values: CDR1 LGHDT, CDR2 YNNKEL (reference sequence). The CDR3 sequence is CASSQAREGGQEQFF. The CDR3 DNA follows: TGTGCCAGCAGCCAAGCCCGAGAAGGGGGACAGGAGCAGTTCTTC.

The CDR3: CASSQRTSGGTPNTGELFF. The CDR3, as DNA: TGTGCCAGCAGCCAAAGGACTAGCGGGGGGACACCGAACACCGGGGAGCTGTTTTTT. This chain links TRBV4-2 with TRBJ2-2; TRBD2 aligns across 14 bases. The germline CDR1 and CDR2 sequences are LGHNA and YNFKEQ. V shed 2 bases and J 0 bases; nucleotides not matched to a gene: 5. The CDR3 totals 19 residues.

This clone was counted only a few times. This chain connects TRBV7-6 to TRBJ1-6; D gene ambiguous. V lost 2 bases, J lost 10 bases, and 18 bases lay in between. The CDR3 is made up of 16 amino acids. CDR1 and CDR2 from the germline V gene are SGHVS and FNYEAQ. CDR3 amino acids: CASSLQLANSGSPLHF. In DNA form, the CDR3 reads TGTGCCAGCAGCTTACAGCTAGCCAATTCGGGATCACCCCTCCACTTT. The whole variable domain, remainder taken from reference TRBV7-6 and TRBJ1-6, is GAGVSQSPRYKVTKRGQDVALRCDPISGHVSLYWYRQALGQGPEFLTYFNYEAQQDKSGLPNDRFSAERPEGSISTLTIQRTEQRDSAMYRCASSLQLANSGSPLHFGNGTRLTVT.

The chain carries TRBV4-1 and TRBJ2-5; 7 bases align to TRBD2. The germline gives CDR1 MGHRA, CDR2 YSYEKL. The CDR3 runs 13 residues. The V gene end was trimmed by 4 bases and the J gene end by 4 bases; junction bases not matched to a gene: 3. DNA for the CDR3: TGCGCCAGCAGCCGCGGGGGTCGAGAGACCCAGTACTTC. Translated: CASSRGGRETQYF.

The V and J genes are TRBV7-3 and TRBJ2-3, with 11 bases fitting TRBD2. Germline CDR1 SGHTA, CDR2 FQGTGA. The length of the CDR3 is 17 residues. V shed 2 bases and J 1 base; nucleotides not matched to a gene: 5. CDR3 nucleotides: TGTGCCAGCAGCTTATATCTAGCGGGGGGACGCACAGATACGCAGTATTTT. This encodes CASSLYLAGGRTDTQYF. Full variable domain (outside the CDR3, taken from reference TRBV7-3 and TRBJ2-3): GAGVSQTPSNKVTEKGKYVELRCDPISGHTALYWYRQSLGQGPEFLIYFQGTGAADDSGLPNDRFFAVRPEGSVSTLKIQRTERGDSAVYLCASSLYLAGGRTDTQYFGPGTRLTVL.

J is TRBJ2-1 and V is TRBV7-6; 13 bases are a match to TRBD2. J lost 4 bases, V lost 3 bases, and 0 bases had no gene match. The germline CDR1 and CDR2 sequences are SGHVS and FNYEAQ. The CDR3 covers 15 residues. The CDR3 region has the DNA TGTGCCAGCAGCTTGACTAGCGGGGGGTACAATGAGCAGTTCTTC. It is translated as CASSLTSGGYNEQFF.

Here the CDR3 reads CASNLLKGKGELFF. The CDR3 DNA reads as TGTGCCAGTAATCTTTTAAAGGGGAAGGGGGAGCTGTTTTTT. The chain recombines TRBV19 with TRBJ2-2; TRBD1 might be the D (5 bases). CDR3 length: 14 amino acids. With 7 bases removed from V and 8 bases from J, the gap between germline ends came to 17 bases. Per germline, CDR1 LNHDA and CDR2 SQIVND (reference sequence).

The rearrangement joins TRBV7-2 to TRBJ2-5, with D tentatively TRBD2 (5 bases). The V end was cut by 5 bases, the J end by 3 bases, with 13 bases between. This CDR3 contains 14 residues. CDR1 and CDR2 from the germline V gene are SGHTA and FQGNSA. The CDR3 DNA follows: TGTGCCAGCAGCCTGGGAGTTTGGGAAGAGACCCAGTACTTC. Encoded protein: CASSLGVWEETQYF.

The chain couples TRBV3-1 (or the pseudogene TRBV3-2) to TRBJ2-1; D possibly corresponds to TRBD2 (5 bases). The CDR3 is made up of 15 amino acids. Germline V CDR1 and CDR2: LGHDT, YNNKEL (reference sequence). V lost 2 bases to trimming and J lost 4 bases, with 12 bases between them. CDR3 in DNA: TGTGCCAGCAGCCAACCACGGGGTTTATACAATGAGCAGTTCTTC. It encodes CASSQPRGLYNEQFF.

The V gene is TRBV23-1, the J gene TRBJ2-3; 16 positions agree with TRBD2. TRBV23-1 is identified as an open reading frame with a role that is uncertain. With 4 bases clipped from V and 3 bases from J, the junction kept 16 bases outside the gene matches. The CDR3 contains 21 residues. CDR3 sequence: CASSRASGTSGGAIQTDTQYF. The CDR3 coding sequence is TGCGCCAGCAGTCGAGCCTCCGGGACTAGCGGGGGGGCAATCCAGACAGATACGCAGTATTTT.

This clone was counted between two and nine times. The chain uses TRBV6-5 and TRBJ2-1, with 7 bases matching TRBD2. The trim removed 0 bases at V and 3 bases at J, leaving 5 bases unmatched. Germline values: CDR1 MNHEY, CDR2 SVGAGI. The CDR3 is 16 residues long. The CDR3 sequence: CASSYSKTGGYNEQFF. Written as DNA, the CDR3 is TGTGCCAGCAGTTACTCGAAAACGGGGGGCTACAATGAGCAGTTCTTC.

This chain joins TRBV5-1 and TRBJ2-1, with TRBD2 identical over 14 bases. Trimming cost V 4 bases and J 2 bases; bases outside gene matches: 14. Germline CDR1 is SGHRS and CDR2 is YFSETQ. CDR3 length: 20 residues. In DNA, the CDR3 is TGCGCCAGCAGCCCCTCCGGGGGGACTAGCGGGGGACACCCCTACAATGAGCAGTTCTTC. This encodes CASSPSGGTSGGHPYNEQFF.

This clone was observed once. The chain combines TRBV6-5 with TRBJ2-1, with TRBD1 identical over 9 bases. The CDR3 covers 15 residues. V trimming: 8 bases; J trimming: 9 bases; junction bases outside the gene matches: 14. CDR1 and CDR2 (germline): MNHEY, SVGAGI. CDR3 loop: CASSRGTGQTGEQFF. The CDR3 bases are TGTGCCAGCTCCAGGGGGACAGGGCAGACGGGTGAGCAGTTCTTC.

This sequence joins TRBV5-4 and TRBJ1-1, with D possibly matching TRBD1 (6 bases). The germline V gene encodes CDR1 SGHNT and CDR2 YYREEE (reference sequence). This CDR3 comprises 15 residues. Trimming pared 0 bases from V and 3 bases from J, leaving 12 bases between. CDR3 region: CASSLAGGGDTEAFF. The CDR3 nucleotides are TGTGCCAGCAGCTTGGCGGGGGGCGGAGACACTGAAGCTTTCTTT.

The chain uses TRBV19 and TRBJ1-5; tentatively, D is TRBD1 (5 bases). Germline V gives CDR1 LNHDA, CDR2 SQIVND (reference sequence). This CDR3 spans 15 amino acids. The V end was cut by 4 bases, the J end by 4 bases, with 14 bases between. CDR3: CASSRAREGNQPQHF. In nucleotides, the CDR3 is TGTGCCAGTAGTAGGGCCAGGGAAGGGAATCAGCCCCAGCATTTT.

The rearrangement joins TRBV9 to TRBJ2-1; 11 bases agree with TRBD2. The germline V gene has CDR1 SGDLS and CDR2 YYNGEE. Trimming took 0 bases from V and 6 from J; bases not matched to a gene: 8. This CDR3 contains 17 residues. CDR3 nucleotide sequence: TGTGCCAGCAGCGTAGAAGATAGCGGGGGGGTAGGCAATGAGCAGTTCTTC. As protein: CASSVEDSGGVGNEQFF.

This clone has only one observation. The chain links TRBV30 to TRBJ1-6, with D tentatively TRBD1 (5 bases). The CDR3 totals 16 residues. Trimming removed 3 bases at V and 9 bases at J, with 21 bases between. Germline CDR1 GTSNPN, CDR2 SVGIG (reference sequence). CDR3: CAWSPGSPGKTSPLHF. DNA for the CDR3: TGTGCCTGGAGCCCAGGTTCCCCAGGGAAAACTTCACCCCTCCACTTT.

V usage is TRBV12-5 and J usage is TRBJ2-3; D might be TRBD2 (6 bases). Germline V gene lookup returns CDR1 LGHNT and CDR2 FRNRAP. The V end was cut by 5 bases, the J end by 1 base, with 13 bases between. CDR3 length: 15 amino acids. CDR3 bases: TGTGCTAGTGGTCCCGGGACTCCGGGCACAGATACGCAGTATTTT. Its translation is CASGPGTPGTDTQYF.

J is TRBJ2-3 and V is TRBV4-1; 14 bases line up with TRBD2. Germline CDR1 reads MGHRA; CDR2 reads YSYEKL. The CDR3 spans 18 residues. V trimming: 4 bases; J trimming: 3 bases; junction bases outside the gene matches: 9. The DNA for the CDR3 is TGCGCCAGCAGCCTCACTCCGACTAGCGGGGGGGCGACAGATACGCAGTATTTT. Protein product: CASSLTPTSGGATDTQYF.

This clone was picked up a small number of times. The chain has TRBV11-2 and TRBJ1-1; no clear D gene. Germline loops: CDR1 SGHAT, CDR2 FQNNGV. This CDR3 region has 12 residues. V was cut by 1 base and J by 7 bases, with 7 bases left in between. As DNA, the CDR3 is TGTGCCAGCAGCTTAGGTTCGGGTGAAGCTTTCTTT. Translated, it gives CASSLGSGEAFF.

The chain uses TRBV27 and TRBJ2-7; 8 nucleotides align to TRBD1. Trimming at V came to 5 bases and at J to 4 bases, leaving 10 bases not matched to a gene. This CDR3 region has 15 residues. Germline V gives CDR1 MNHEY, CDR2 SMNVEV (reference sequence). In nucleotides, the CDR3 is TGTGCCAGCAGTCCCCTGGACAGGGTGGCTTACGAGCAGTACTTC. Its protein product is CASSPLDRVAYEQYF.

The chain couples TRBV6-2 or TRBV6-3 to TRBJ1-5; TRBD1 might be the D (5 bases). The germline V and J ends were trimmed by 4 bases and 7 bases, with 17 bases remaining between them. CDR1 and CDR2 (germline): MNHEY, SVGEGT. This CDR3 contains 15 residues. CDR3 region: CASSLPRGVQQPQHF. CDR3 DNA: TGTGCCAGCAGTTTACCCCGGGGGGTGCAACAGCCCCAGCATTTT.

J is TRBJ2-3 and V is TRBV2; D may be TRBD2 (6 bases). The V and J ends lost 11 bases and 2 bases respectively, with 20 bases between them. The germline V gene has CDR1 SNHLY and CDR2 FYNNEI. This CDR3 is 15 amino acids long. The CDR3 sequence: CAAGDYGDFTDTQYF. The CDR3 coding sequence is TGTGCCGCCGGAGACTACGGGGACTTCACAGATACGCAGTATTTT.

The CDR3 region has the DNA TGTGCCAGCCGGAAGCGGGGGATGGATACGCAGTATTTT. This sequence encodes CASRKRGMDTQYF. The V call is TRBV28, the J call TRBJ2-3, with 8 positions matching TRBD2. CDR1 and CDR2 (germline): MDHEN, SYDVKM. The CDR3 is made up of 13 amino acids. V shed 8 bases and J 6 bases; nucleotides not matched to a gene: 7.

The rearrangement uses TRBV5-4 and TRBJ1-4; TRBD1 might be the D (5 bases). The length of the CDR3 is 15 residues. The germline V and J ends were trimmed by 5 bases and 2 bases, with 13 bases remaining between them. The V gene's germline CDR1 is SGHNT and CDR2 YYREEE (reference sequence). CDR3 bases: TGTGCCAGCAGTCGATCGCCAGGGACTAATGAAAAACTGTTTTTT. Translating gives CASSRSPGTNEKLFF.